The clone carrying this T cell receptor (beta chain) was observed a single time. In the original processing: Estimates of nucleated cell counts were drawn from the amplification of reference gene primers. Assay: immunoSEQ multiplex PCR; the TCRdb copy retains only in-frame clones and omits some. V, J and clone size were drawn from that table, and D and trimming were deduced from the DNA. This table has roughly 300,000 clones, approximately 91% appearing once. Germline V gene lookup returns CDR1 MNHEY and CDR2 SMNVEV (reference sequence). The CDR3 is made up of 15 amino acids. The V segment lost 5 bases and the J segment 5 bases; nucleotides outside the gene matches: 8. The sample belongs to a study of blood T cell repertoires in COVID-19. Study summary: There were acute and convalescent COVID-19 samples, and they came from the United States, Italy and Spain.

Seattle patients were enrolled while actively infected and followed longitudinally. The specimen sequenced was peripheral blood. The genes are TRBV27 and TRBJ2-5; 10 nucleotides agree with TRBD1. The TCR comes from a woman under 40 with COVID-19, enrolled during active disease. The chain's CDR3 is CASSDPGQGPETQYF. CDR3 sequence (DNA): TGTGCCAGCAGTGATCCGGGACAGGGGCCCGAGACCCAGTACTTC.